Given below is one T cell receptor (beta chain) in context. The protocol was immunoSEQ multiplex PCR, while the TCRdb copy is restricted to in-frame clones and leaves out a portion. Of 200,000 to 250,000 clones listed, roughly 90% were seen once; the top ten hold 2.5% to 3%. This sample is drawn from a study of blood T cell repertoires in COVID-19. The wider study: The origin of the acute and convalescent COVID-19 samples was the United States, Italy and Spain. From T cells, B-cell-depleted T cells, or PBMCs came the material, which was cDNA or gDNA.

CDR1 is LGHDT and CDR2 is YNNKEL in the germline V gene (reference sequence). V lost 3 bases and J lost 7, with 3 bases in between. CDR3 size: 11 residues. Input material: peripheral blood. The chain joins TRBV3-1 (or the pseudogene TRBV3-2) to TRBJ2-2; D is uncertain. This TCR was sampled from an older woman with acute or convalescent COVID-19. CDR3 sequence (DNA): TGTGCCAGCAGCCAGTACGGGGAGCTGTTTTTT. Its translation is CASSQYGELFF.